The 16 T cell receptor beta chains below come from one sample, sequenced in a study of post-analysis software for immune sequencing data (dated by TCRdb to the mid-2010s). Overall results and qualifications from the work: Four or five TRBV segments, including TRBV5-6, TRBV5-1 and TRBV20-1, were significantly more frequent in patients than controls.

Their antigen targets remain unknown. The protocol used for the library was PCR. These reads were obtained on an Illumina HiSeq 2500. To reduce PCR and sequencing biases, unique molecular identifiers were built into the TCR beta cDNA libraries. Clones were called with MiXCR by TCRdb after fastp trimmed the public reads at Q25, and only in-frame beta chains were retained. Duplicate CDR3 protein sequences are folded into a single record with the most common DNA and genes. This sample comprises 250,000 to 300,000 distinct CDR3 sequences, less than 40% of them detected only once. Approximately 4.6% of the sample lies in the top ten. Input material: blood. The receptors stem from a girl aged 10 to 17 with multiple sclerosis.

V and J are TRBV12-3 or TRBV12-4 and TRBJ1-1; D is uncertain. Between the trimmed V and J ends, which lost 7 bases and 4 bases, there was a span of 16 bases. This CDR3 is 14 amino acids long. The CDR3 loop is CASTPSPGTTEAFF. The CDR3 nucleotides read TGTGCCAGCACCCCATCCCCGGGTACCACTGAAGCTTTCTTT.

The rearrangement joins TRBV23-1 to TRBJ2-1, with D tentatively TRBD1 (6 bases). TRBV23-1 is sorted into the ORF group, with uncertain function. V was trimmed by 3 bases and J by 10 bases, leaving 25 bases between them. This CDR3 spans 17 amino acids. CDR3 sequence reads: CASSHPAFGDNPYEQFF. In nucleotides, the CDR3 is TGCGCCAGCAGTCACCCCGCTTTTGGGGACAACCCCTACGAGCAGTTCTTC.

This clonotype was seen a handful of times. The chain carries TRBV7-2 and TRBJ2-5; no definite D call. Germline V gene data show CDR1 as SGHTA and CDR2 as FQGNSA. V lost 5 bases and J lost 5, with 15 bases in between. The CDR3 spans 14 residues. The CDR3 nucleotides read TGTGCCAGCAGCCGCCCCCCCAATCGGGAGACCCAGTACTTC. Translation: CASSRPPNRETQYF.

DNA of the CDR3: TGTGCCAGCAGTTTTTACGTCTATGGCTACACCTTC. This codes for CASSFYVYGYTF. The chain carries TRBV12-3 or TRBV12-4 and TRBJ1-2; D gene uncertain. The CDR3 runs 12 residues. V was trimmed by 3 bases and J by 4 bases, leaving 6 bases between them.

For this clonotype: A read error is possible here, since a much larger clone lies one base away. The chain has TRBV6-5 and TRBJ1-2; 9 bases align to TRBD1. The germline CDR1 and CDR2 sequences are MNHEY and SVGAGI. The CDR3 has 14 amino acids. The CDR3 loop reads CASSYAQDRGGCTF. In DNA form, the CDR3 reads TGTGCCAGCAGTTACGCCCAAGACAGGGGGGGCTGCACCTTC.

The rearrangement uses TRBV5-1 and TRBJ2-7; D perhaps matches TRBD1 (6 bases). The CDR3 extends over 14 amino acids. V dropped 0 bases and J dropped 2 bases, with 9 bases sitting between them. Per germline, CDR1 SGHRS and CDR2 YFSETQ. The CDR3 is CASSLDGQPYEQYF. For the CDR3, the DNA is TGCGCCAGCAGCTTGGATGGACAGCCCTACGAGCAGTACTTC.

This clonotype was recorded only once. The J gene is TRBJ1-5, the V gene TRBV5-4, with TRBD1 identical over 9 bases. V was pared by 4 bases and J by 5 bases, with 4 bases of the junction left unmatched. Germline lookup yields CDR1 SGHNT and CDR2 YYREEE (reference sequence). The CDR3 is 14 residues long. Here the CDR3 DNA reads TGTGCCAGCAGCGCTGACAGGGGGGATCAGCCCCAGCATTTT. It encodes CASSADRGDQPQHF. Filled out from reference TRBV5-4 and TRBJ1-5, the complete variable domain reads ETGVTQSPTHLIKTRGQQVTLRCSSQSGHNTVSWYQQALGQGPQFIFQYYREEENGRGNFPPRFSGLQFPNYSSELNVNALELDDSALYLCASSADRGDQPQHFGDGTRLSIL.

This clonotype was counted once. This chain links TRBV12-3 or TRBV12-4 with TRBJ1-1, with D maybe TRBD1 (5 bases). The ends were cut back, 7 bases at V and 4 bases at J, with 13 bases in the middle. The CDR3 length is 13 residues. The CDR3 loop is CASMVRGGTEAFF. The DNA of the CDR3 is TGTGCCAGCATGGTAAGGGGCGGCACTGAAGCTTTCTTT.

This clonotype was observed at least ten times. The chain recombines TRBV7-6 with TRBJ1-5; 9 nucleotides agree with TRBD1. The J segment lost 4 bases and the V segment lost 6 bases, leaving 7 bases of the junction unmatched. The CDR3 is made up of 15 amino acids. The germline gives CDR1 SGHVS, CDR2 FNYEAQ. The CDR3 loop is CASSRRDRVNQPQHF. CDR3 sequence (DNA): TGTGCCAGCAGTCGTCGGGACAGGGTGAATCAGCCCCAGCATTTT.

This clonotype came up a few times. The chain has TRBV7-2 and TRBJ1-3; no firm D call. The CDR3 spans 12 residues. The ends were cut back, 2 bases at V and 4 bases at J, with 3 bases in the middle. Germline loops: CDR1 SGHTA, CDR2 FQGNSA. The CDR3 region has the DNA TGTGCCAGCAGCTTACAGGGAAACACCATATATTTT. This translates into CASSLQGNTIYF.

Comments on this clonotype: A clone one base away is much larger, so this may be a read error. The chain employs TRBV5-4 and TRBJ2-7; weak D call: TRBD1 (5 bases). Trimming shortened V by 1 base and J by 7 bases, and 21 bases separated the two germline ends. The V gene's germline CDR1 is SGHNT and CDR2 YYREEE (reference sequence). The CDR3 length is 16 residues. CDR3 sequence reads: CASSLLGVPSYNEQYF. CDR3 bases: TGTGCCAGCAGCTTGCTAGGGGTCCCCTCCTACAATGAGCAGTACTTC.

This chain joins TRBV20-1 and TRBJ1-5; 9 bases are a match to TRBD1. CDR1 and CDR2 (germline): DFQATT, SNEGSKA (reference sequence). This CDR3 has 17 amino acids. The J segment lost 2 bases and the V segment lost 0 bases, leaving 8 bases of the junction unmatched. Here the CDR3 reads CSAREGQGGYGNQPQHF. For the CDR3, the DNA is TGCAGTGCTAGAGAGGGACAGGGAGGCTATGGCAATCAGCCCCAGCATTTT.

This rearrangement joins TRBV14 to TRBJ2-3, with a tentative D call TRBD1 (5 bases). This CDR3 has 16 amino acids. Looked up from germline, CDR1 is SGHDN and CDR2 is FVKESK. With 0 bases removed from V and 1 base from J, the gap between germline ends came to 11 bases. DNA of the CDR3: TGTGCCAGCAGCCAAGAGAAGGGGCCGCGCACAGATACGCAGTATTTT. It is translated as CASSQEKGPRTDTQYF.

This clonotype was seen only a few times. V is TRBV4-2 and J is TRBJ2-1, with 12 bases that match TRBD2. Trimming at V came to 0 bases and at J to 2 bases, leaving 11 bases not matched to a gene. Germline values: CDR1 LGHNA, CDR2 YNFKEQ. This CDR3 comprises 20 residues. DNA for the CDR3: TGTGCCAGCAGCCAAGATCCGCGACTAGCGGGGGCCAGGGCCTACAATGAGCAGTTCTTC. It codes for CASSQDPRLAGARAYNEQFF.

This clonotype was detected many times. V is TRBV10-2 and J is TRBJ1-1; TRBD1 is a possible D gene (5 bases). CDR3 length equals 14 residues. Germline CDR1 and CDR2: WSHSY and SAAADI. V lost 4 bases, J lost 4 bases, and 13 bases lay in between. This chain's CDR3 is CASSGEQEGTEAFF. The CDR3 nucleotides are TGCGCCAGCAGTGGGGAACAGGAGGGCACTGAAGCTTTCTTT.

Comments on this clonotype: Possible read error: a much larger clone is one base away. The V gene is TRBV2, the J gene TRBJ2-1; the D gene is possibly TRBD2 (5 bases). The CDR3 is made up of 14 amino acids. Germline V gene data show CDR1 as SNHLY and CDR2 as FYNNEI. The V end lost 4 bases, the J end lost 8 bases, and 15 bases lay between the germline ends. CDR3 residues: CASSVASIMDEQFF. As DNA, the CDR3 is TGTGCCAGCAGTGTAGCGAGCATTATGGATGAGCAGTTCTTC.